These T cell receptor beta chains were read from a single sample in a study of T cell responses to AZD1222 COVID-19 vaccine. Only in-frame clones appear in the TCRdb table, and some are missing; sequencing was by immunoSEQ multiplex PCR. The sample records about 140,000 clones, approximately 91% being singletons. The sequencing used peripheral blood, collected on day 0 of AZD1222 vaccination. The receptors stem from an adult in good health. CDR3s leave out the opening cysteine and the closing phenylalanine or tryptophan. Fields, in order: V gene, J gene, CDR3 protein.

>TRBV2|TRBJ2-2
ASSGQGATGELF
>TRBV5-1|TRBJ1-2
ASSLRQGYGYT
>TRBV15|TRBJ1-2
ATSRDFRTGNGYT
>TRBV5-1|TRBJ1-6
ASSLRQDNSPLH
>TRBV7-9|TRBJ1-1
ASSPSFGEVWAEAF
>TRBV27|TRBJ2-7
AISKSPGRINEQY
>TRBV5-4|TRBJ1-1
ASSLAGENTEAF
>TRBV18|TRBJ1-2
ASSPLRFFGGNYGYT
>TRBV4-1|TRBJ1-4
ASSRGTGNEKLF
>TRBV5-1|TRBJ1-2
ASGQGLNYGYT
>TRBV19|TRBJ1-6
ASSMDRERPLH
>TRBV11-2|TRBJ2-7
ASSLRRGVFEAGYYEQY
>TRBV19|TRBJ2-2
ASSILEGFGELF
>TRBV5-5|TRBJ2-7
ASSSLRSSGGSSYEQY
>TRBV18|TRBJ1-4
ASSAQGGEKLF
>TRBV7-3|TRBJ2-3
ASSPKGLAGGGDTQY
>TRBV19|TRBJ2-7
ASSRGGGSYEQY
>TRBV10-3|TRBJ1-2
AISGPGIGYT
>TRBV6-5|TRBJ2-4
ASRADGAKNIQY
>TRBV28|TRBJ1-2
ASSTGGGRYGYT
>TRBV6-2/TRBV6-3|TRBJ2-1
ASGPSGLAESYNEQF
>TRBV10-3|TRBJ2-3
AISGPDATDTQY